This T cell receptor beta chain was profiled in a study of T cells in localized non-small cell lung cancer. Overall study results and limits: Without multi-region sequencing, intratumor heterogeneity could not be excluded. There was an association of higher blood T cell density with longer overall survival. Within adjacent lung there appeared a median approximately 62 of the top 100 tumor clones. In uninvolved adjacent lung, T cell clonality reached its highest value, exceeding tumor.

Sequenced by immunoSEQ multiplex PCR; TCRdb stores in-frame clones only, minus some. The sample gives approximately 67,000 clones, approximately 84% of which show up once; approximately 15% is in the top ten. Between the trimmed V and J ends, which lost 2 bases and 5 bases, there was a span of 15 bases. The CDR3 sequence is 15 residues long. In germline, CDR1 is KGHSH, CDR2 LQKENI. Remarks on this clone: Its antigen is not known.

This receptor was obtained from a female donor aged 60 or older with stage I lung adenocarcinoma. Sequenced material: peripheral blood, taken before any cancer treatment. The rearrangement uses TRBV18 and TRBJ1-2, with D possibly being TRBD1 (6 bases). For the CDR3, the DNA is TGTGCCAGCTCACCAGTATCGGCAGGGGCGTATGGCTACACCTTC. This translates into CASSPVSAGAYGYTF.